This TCR beta chain was recorded in a study of cytomegalovirus exposure and HLA in healthy donors. The study ran its PCR with 60 Vbeta and 13 Jbeta primers. Clones were sequenced by immunoSEQ multiplex PCR, and TCRdb holds only the in-frame ones, with some missing. The table has fewer than 350,000 clones, about 87% seen once. The CDR3 has 14 amino acids. Germline CDR1 is MNHEY and CDR2 is SVGAGI. Trimming took off 5 bases at V and 4 bases at J, with 14 bases between the two ends. Study-level points and caveats: Most likely, a cluster of highly shared sequence variants arose as a sequencing artifact.

For this clone: As yet, its antigen is unknown.

This TCR came from a woman younger than 35 in good health and CMV-seronegative. The rearrangement links TRBV6-5 to TRBJ1-2, with D uncertain. The sequencing input was PBMCs. The CDR3 here is CASSPRALSYGYTF. As DNA, the CDR3 is TGTGCCAGCAGTCCGAGGGCGCTTAGCTATGGCTACACCTTC.